The 15 T cell receptor beta chains presented below share a single source sample, sequenced in a study of blood T cells in healthy people across ages. Sample-barcoded 5' priming and a J-beta primer mix drove a second PCR of 7 to 11 cycles. TCRdb processed the 5' RACE reads anew with MiXCR; each CDR3 protein has one entry. The repertoire holds roughly 2 million distinct CDR3 sequences, with roughly 50% as singletons. Source material: blood. Receptors were obtained from a middle-aged woman in good health.

This clonotype was observed a few times. The chain has TRBV4-3 and TRBJ2-1; TRBD2 aligns across 12 bases. Per the germline V gene, CDR1 is LGHNA and CDR2 is YSLEER. Unmatched junction bases numbered 5, after V lost 1 base and J lost 10 bases. CDR3 size: 15 residues. CDR3 nucleotides: TGCGCCAGCAGCCAAGGACTAGCGGGGGCACGCGAGCAGTTCTTC. Translation gives CASSQGLAGAREQFF.

V and J are TRBV6-6 and TRBJ2-7, with a weak D call TRBD2 (5 bases). The ends were cut back, 6 bases at V and 2 bases at J, with 11 bases in the middle. This CDR3 spans 13 amino acids. Germline-derived CDR1 and CDR2 are MNHNY and SVGAGI (reference sequence). CDR3 amino acids: CASRIGSTYEQYF. CDR3 in DNA: TGTGCCAGCAGAATAGGGAGTACCTACGAGCAGTACTTC.

This clonotype was found once. The rearrangement uses TRBV25-1 and TRBJ1-4; TRBD1 is a possible D gene (5 bases). Trimming cost V 6 bases and J 8 bases, with 22 bases left between them. This CDR3 region has 16 residues. Germline V lookup: CDR1 MGHDK, CDR2 SYGVNS. In nucleotides, the CDR3 is TGTGCCAGCAGCTCCTTTGGTAGGGGTTCGATGGAAAAACTGTTTTTT. Protein sequence: CASSSFGRGSMEKLFF.

This clonotype has a handful of counts. The J gene is TRBJ2-7, the V gene TRBV28; 8 bases are shared with TRBD2. The J segment lost 1 base and the V segment lost 3 bases, leaving 5 bases of the junction unmatched. Germline CDR1 is MDHEN and CDR2 is SYDVKM. The CDR3 runs 15 residues. CDR3 sequence: CASSFEAGGSYEQYF. DNA of the CDR3: TGTGCCAGCAGTTTCGAGGCGGGGGGATCCTACGAGCAGTACTTC.

With regard to this clonotype: At one of its ends the junction is not consistent with the germline gene, which may arise from a read error. V and J are TRBV7-2 and TRBJ2-5, with TRBD1 matching over 9 bases. CDR3 length: 17 amino acids. Germline V gene lookup returns CDR1 SGHTA and CDR2 FQGNSA. The CDR3 spells CASGLLLGTGLKETQYF. In nucleotides, the CDR3 is TGTGCCAGCGGCTTACTTCTCGGGACAGGGTTGAAAGAGACCCAGTACTTC.

The V and J genes are TRBV5-1 and TRBJ1-1; TRBD1 matches at 10 bases. The CDR3 sequence is 15 residues long. In germline, CDR1 is SGHRS, CDR2 YFSETQ. V lost 3 bases, J lost 7 bases, and 9 bases stayed unmatched. This CDR3 is CASSSGTGVIFEAFF. DNA for the CDR3: TGCGCCAGCAGCTCCGGGACAGGGGTTATATTTGAAGCTTTCTTT.

The chain links TRBV11-2 to TRBJ2-5; possible D gene TRBD2, 6 bases. The ends were cut back, 5 bases at V and 0 bases at J, with 16 bases in the middle. The germline V gene has CDR1 SGHAT and CDR2 FQNNGV. This CDR3 has 16 amino acids. The CDR3 here is CASSPLGPSDQETQYF. The CDR3 coding sequence is TGTGCCAGCAGCCCCCTTGGGCCTAGCGACCAAGAGACCCAGTACTTC.

Note on this clonotype: Without the conserved terminal phenylalanine or tryptophan, this CDR3 likely stems from a read error. The DNA is omitted, as the CDR3 cannot be located on it reliably, and the CDR3 follows TCRdb's listing. J is TRBJ2-1 and V is TRBV27; TRBD1, the table's D call, lacks a check against the DNA. Germline CDR1 and CDR2: MNHEY and SMNVEV (reference sequence). The CDR3 comprises 17 residues, both ends counted. The CDR3 is CASSPTGGGLGGYTFGS.

The V call is TRBV4-3, the J call TRBJ2-7; the match to TRBD1 covers 8 bases. The germline gives CDR1 LGHNA, CDR2 YSLEER. V dropped 1 base and J dropped 3; count of bases not matched to a gene: 5. The CDR3 consists of 15 residues. The DNA of the CDR3 is TGCGCCAGCAGCCAAGTAGCAGGGGGCAGCTACGAGCAGTACGTC. Translating it yields CASSQVAGGSYEQYV.

The V and J genes are TRBV5-6 and TRBJ1-2, with 7 bases identical to TRBD1. V gave up 4 bases and J gave up 4 bases; unmatched junction bases: 16. The CDR3 is 17 residues long. Germline-derived CDR1 and CDR2 are SGHDT and YYEEEE. The chain's CDR3 is CASSPEVHRGAGYGYTF. The CDR3 bases are TGTGCCAGCAGCCCGGAAGTCCACAGGGGCGCTGGCTATGGCTACACCTTC.

The chain carries TRBV12-5 and TRBJ2-1; D call uncertain. The CDR3 covers 11 residues. V gave up 1 base and J gave up 10 bases, with 5 bases separating them. Germline V gene data show CDR1 as LGHNT and CDR2 as FRNRAP. The CDR3 nucleotides are TGTGCTAGTGGTTTGGGAGCCGAGCAGTTCTTC. It translates to CASGLGAEQFF.

This clonotype has more than one count but fewer than ten. V usage is TRBV29-1 and J usage is TRBJ1-2, with D tentatively TRBD1 (5 bases). CDR3 length: 12 amino acids. V lost 7 bases, J lost 2 bases, and 11 bases lay in between. Germline loops: CDR1 SQVTM, CDR2 ANQGSEA. CDR3 sequence (DNA): TGCAGCGATGACCGGACAAACTATGGCTACACCTTC. Encoded protein: CSDDRTNYGYTF. Drawing the rest from reference TRBV29-1 and TRBJ1-2, the complete variable domain is SAVISQKPSRDICQRGTSLTIQCQVDSQVTMMFWYRQQPGQSLTLIATANQGSEATYESGFVIDKFPISRPNLTFSTLTVSNMSPEDSSIYLCSDDRTNYGYTFGSGTRLTVV.

Comments on this clonotype: Relative to the germline gene, one junction end is altered; a read error may explain this. J is TRBJ2-1 and V is TRBV4-3, with no clear D. CDR3 length: 15 amino acids. Germline V gene sequence: CDR1 LGHNA, CDR2 YSLEER. CDR3: CASSPGVGPYKEQFF. CDR3 in DNA: TGCGCCAGCAGCCCAGGCGTAGGGCCCTACAAGGAGCAGTTCTTC.

The chain uses TRBV10-3 and TRBJ1-1, with D perhaps matching TRBD1 (6 bases). Trimming took 6 bases from V and 10 from J, leaving 12 bases between them. CDR3 length: 11 residues. Germline CDR1 and CDR2: ENHRY and SYGVKD. The CDR3 protein is CAIRGATGAFF. The CDR3, as DNA: TGTGCCATCAGGGGGGCTACAGGAGCTTTCTTT.

This chain joins TRBV29-1 and TRBJ2-5; D may be TRBD1 (5 bases). Germline CDR1 reads SQVTM; CDR2 reads ANQGSEA. This CDR3 contains 12 residues. CDR3 bases: TGCAACGTCAGGGCCCTTCAAGAGACCCAGTACTTC. Translating it yields CNVRALQETQYF.